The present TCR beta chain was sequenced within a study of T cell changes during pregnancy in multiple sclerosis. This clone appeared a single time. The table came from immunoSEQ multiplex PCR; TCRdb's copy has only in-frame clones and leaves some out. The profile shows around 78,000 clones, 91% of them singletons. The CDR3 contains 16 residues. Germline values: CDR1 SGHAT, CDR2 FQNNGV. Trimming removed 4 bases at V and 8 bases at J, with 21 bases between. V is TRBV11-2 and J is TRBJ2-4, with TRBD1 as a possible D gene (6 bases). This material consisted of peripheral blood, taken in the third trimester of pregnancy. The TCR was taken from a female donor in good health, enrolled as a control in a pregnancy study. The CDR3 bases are TGTGCCAGCAGCTCCCCGACCTCGAGGGGGTGGGACATTCAGTACTTC. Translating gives CASSSPTSRGWDIQYF.